The 3 T cell receptor beta chains given below trace back to one sample, sequenced in a study of patients and donors after allogeneic stem cell transplantation. From the RT-PCR reads, TCRdb called clonotypes with MiXCR, one entry per CDR3 protein. The sample carries approximately 210,000 distinct CDR3 sequences, roughly two fifths recorded once. Specimen: blood, either unsorted or a sorted T cell fraction (not recorded which). The receptors come from a human donor who was either an allogeneic HSCT recipient or a stem cell or donor lymphocyte infusion donor (not recorded which). It is not recorded whose cells these are; they may come from a transplant donor.

V and J are TRBV6-2 or TRBV6-3 and TRBJ1-5; no definite D call. Germline values: CDR1 MNHEY, CDR2 SVGEGT. Trimming took 7 bases from V and 4 from J, leaving 8 bases between them. The CDR3 totals 12 residues. The CDR3 DNA is TGTGCCAGCACGGCCTTTAATCAGCCCCAGCATTTT. Its protein is CASTAFNQPQHF.

CDR3 loop: CASSRAEGIFGYTF. The CDR3 DNA is TGTGCCAGCAGCCGGGCTGAGGGGATCTTTGGCTACACCTTC. The chain joins TRBV3-1 to TRBJ1-2; tentatively, D is TRBD1 (5 bases). CDR1 and CDR2 (germline): LGHDT, YNNKEL (reference sequence). This CDR3 comprises 14 residues. V lost 4 bases and J 7 bases, leaving 16 bases between the germline ends.

There are a few counts of this clonotype. Written as DNA, the CDR3 is TGTGCCAGCAGTTCCTTGGGAGGGGTGGACACTGAAGCTTTCTTT. Translation: CASSSLGGVDTEAFF. The V call is TRBV12-3 or TRBV12-4, the J call TRBJ1-1; the D gene is possibly TRBD1 (5 bases). CDR3 size: 15 residues. V lost 4 bases and J lost 3, with 15 bases in between.